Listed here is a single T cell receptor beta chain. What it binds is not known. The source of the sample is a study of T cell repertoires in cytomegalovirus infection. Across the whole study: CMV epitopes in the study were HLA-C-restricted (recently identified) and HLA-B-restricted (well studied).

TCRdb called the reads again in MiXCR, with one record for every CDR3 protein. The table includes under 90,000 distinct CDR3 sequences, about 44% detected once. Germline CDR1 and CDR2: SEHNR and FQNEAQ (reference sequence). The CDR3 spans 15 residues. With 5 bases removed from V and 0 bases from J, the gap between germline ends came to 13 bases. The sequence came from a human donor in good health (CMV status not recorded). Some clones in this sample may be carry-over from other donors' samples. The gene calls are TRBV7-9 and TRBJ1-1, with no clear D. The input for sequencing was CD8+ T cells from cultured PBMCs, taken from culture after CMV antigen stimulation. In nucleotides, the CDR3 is TGTGCCAGCAGCGCAACGAACACAGTGAACACTGAAGCTTTCTTT. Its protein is CASSATNTVNTEAFF.